The 24 T cell receptor beta chains presented below share a single source sample, sequenced in a study of CXCR3-negative and CXCR3-positive naive CD8 T cells. Points from the study as a whole: Naive cells with CXCR3 showed TRB CDR3s that were more hydrophobic than those in CXCR3-negative naive cells.

No antigens are known for them. UMI-labeled 5' RACE yielded the TRB cDNA libraries. TCRdb re-called the 5' RACE reads and shows each CDR3 protein once, DNA omitted. This sample's table has some 150,000 distinct CDR3 sequences. The sample consisted of naive CXCR3+ CD8+ T cells from blood. The subset denotes: CD45RO-CCR7+CD27+CD95- naive CD8+ T cells expressing CXCR3 (TNR3+). These receptors all stem from a human donor in good health. Some clones in this sample may be carry-over from other donors' samples.

The rearrangement joins TRBV7-9 to TRBJ2-2. Germline CDR1 is SEHNR and CDR2 is FQNEAQ (reference sequence). The CDR3 runs 16 residues. CDR3 protein: CASSLGPSGSTGELFF.

CDR3 sequence reads: CASSMTSLSGGPPTDTQYF. The chain recombines TRBV7-2 with TRBJ2-3; absent DNA, TCRdb's TRBD2 call cannot be checked. Germline V gives CDR1 SGHTA, CDR2 FQGNSA. The CDR3 consists of 19 residues.

V and J are TRBV20-1 and TRBJ2-1. The CDR3 spans 14 residues. CDR1 is DFQATT, CDR2 SNEGSKA, per germline (reference sequence). The CDR3 reads CSASGSSSYNEQFF.

The CDR3 here is CSALRDRENEKLFF. The genes are TRBV20-1 and TRBJ1-4; the D gene TCRdb calls, TRBD1, cannot be checked with no DNA. CDR3 length: 14 residues. CDR1 DFQATT and CDR2 SNEGSKA come from the germline V gene (reference sequence).

The rearrangement joins TRBV29-1 to TRBJ1-3; TCRdb indicates TRBD1, and absent DNA this call remains unverified. The germline CDR1 and CDR2 sequences are SQVTM and ANQGSEA. The CDR3 contains 15 residues. CDR3 region: CSVEVGHGLGNTIYF.

The rearrangement links TRBV7-8 to TRBJ1-1; the D call of TRBD1 rests on TCRdb alone, since no DNA is present to check it. Germline-derived CDR1 and CDR2 are SGHVS and FQNEAQ. This CDR3 region has 14 residues. The chain's CDR3 is CASSPGAGNTEAFF.

V gene TRBV20-1 combines with J gene TRBJ2-1; TCRdb outputs TRBD2, but without DNA this stays unchecked. CDR3 length: 17 amino acids. Per the germline V gene, CDR1 is DFQATT and CDR2 is SNEGSKA (reference sequence). The CDR3 sequence: CSAREGLAGGLEDEQFF.

The chain couples TRBV5-6 to TRBJ2-1; TCRdb reports TRBD1, a call that lacks DNA to check it against. Germline loops: CDR1 SGHDT, CDR2 YYEEEE. The CDR3 sequence is 14 residues long. The CDR3 region is CASSFGRGYNEQFF.

This chain uses TRBV19 with TRBJ2-7. The CDR3 extends over 12 amino acids. Germline CDR1 and CDR2: LNHDA and SQIVND (reference sequence). The CDR3 here is CASMGDSYEQYF.

The chain couples TRBV4-3 to TRBJ2-3; checking the TCRdb D call of TRBD1 is not possible without DNA. Germline lookup yields CDR1 LGHNA and CDR2 YSLEER. This CDR3 has 15 residues. This chain's CDR3 is CASSPTGTRTDTQYF.

This chain joins TRBV13 and TRBJ1-2; TCRdb proposes TRBD1, but this gene call is untestable without DNA. This CDR3 contains 15 residues. CDR1 and CDR2 (germline): PRHDT, FYEKMQ (reference sequence). The CDR3 spells CASSSRDRDVYGYTF.

The chain employs TRBV29-1 and TRBJ2-7; TCRdb picks TRBD1, but there is no DNA to check that call. The CDR3 extends over 13 amino acids. Germline V gene sequence: CDR1 SQVTM, CDR2 ANQGSEA. The chain's CDR3 is CSVAGGRTYEQYF.

This CDR3 reads CASSLGIGYEQYF. J is TRBJ2-7 and V is TRBV5-6. The CDR3 spans 13 residues. Germline values: CDR1 SGHDT, CDR2 YYEEEE.

The chain's CDR3 is CASSYTPGGMNTEAFF. V usage is TRBV5-5 and J usage is TRBJ1-1; lacking DNA, the TRBD1 call made by TCRdb goes unchecked. The CDR3 extends over 16 amino acids. CDR1 SGHKS and CDR2 YYEKEE come from the germline V gene (reference sequence).

The chain links TRBV6-2 or TRBV6-3 to TRBJ2-7; there is no DNA to check the TCRdb D call of TRBD1. The CDR3 covers 13 residues. The V gene's germline CDR1 is MNHEY and CDR2 SVGEGT. Here the CDR3 reads CASSYDRADEQYF.

V is TRBV12-3 or TRBV12-4 and J is TRBJ2-7; without DNA, the TCRdb call of TRBD2 cannot be checked. The CDR3 is made up of 15 amino acids. CDR3 protein: CASSTAAGSSYEQYF.

This sequence joins TRBV12-3 or TRBV12-4 and TRBJ1-2; TCRdb's D call of TRBD1 is untestable without DNA. The CDR3 length is 16 residues. The CDR3 spells CASSLAPGQGRAGYTF.

The chain links TRBV29-1 to TRBJ1-1. This CDR3 is 11 amino acids long. The V gene's germline CDR1 is SQVTM and CDR2 ANQGSEA. CDR3: CSVAWATEAFF.

V usage is TRBV29-1 and J usage is TRBJ2-5; the TCRdb call, TRBD2, lacks DNA for checking. CDR1 SQVTM and CDR2 ANQGSEA come from the germline V gene. The CDR3 contains 13 residues. The CDR3 spells CSVEGGLAETQYF.

The V call is TRBV29-1, the J call TRBJ2-7. The length of the CDR3 is 11 residues. CDR1 and CDR2 from the germline V gene are SQVTM and ANQGSEA. CDR3 loop: CSVGGEYEQYF.

The rearrangement uses TRBV12-5 and TRBJ2-3; no DNA is available, so the TRBD2 call from TCRdb remains unchecked. Germline V gene lookup returns CDR1 LGHNT and CDR2 FRNRAP. The CDR3 is 16 residues long. The CDR3: CASGLLAGGPEDTQYF.

This chain joins TRBV28 and TRBJ2-7; lacking DNA, the TRBD2 call made by TCRdb goes unchecked. Germline loops: CDR1 MDHEN, CDR2 SYDVKM. The CDR3 runs to 17 residues. The CDR3 spells CASSLRASGGHSYEQYF.

The chain combines TRBV6-4 with TRBJ1-1. In germline, CDR1 is MRHNA, CDR2 SNTAGT. The CDR3 covers 14 residues. CDR3 amino acids: CASSSGGINTEAFF.

This sequence joins TRBV25-1 and TRBJ2-7; TCRdb picks TRBD2, but there is no DNA to check that call. The CDR3 contains 14 residues. Germline CDR1 reads MGHDK; CDR2 reads SYGVNS. The CDR3 loop is CATAYSGRSYEQYF.